These 19 T cell receptor beta chains originate from one sample sequenced in a study of a mutant IDH1 vaccine in newly diagnosed glioma (dated by TCRdb to 2020 to 2022). The library was obtained by the immunoSEQ multiplex PCR assay. As stored in TCRdb, this immuneACCESS dataset retains in-frame rearrangements with V and J assigned. A fraction of the clones does not appear; measured against another copy, unresolved V genes explain less than half of the discrepancy, and the remainder lacks a known reason. The sample yields fewer than 70,000 clones; more than 80% were counted once. About 5% of the sample lies in the top ten. These receptors' antigens are unknown. The time point label, as the study defines it: week 5, during vaccination. Each vaccine dose, consisting of 300 ug of a 20-mer mutant IDH1 peptide in Montanide, was administered subcutaneously with topical imiquimod. The sample in question was PBMCs, obtained from a glioma patient whose treatment included an IDH1 peptide vaccine. These receptors were obtained from a woman aged 35 to 49 with glioma.

In its sample, this clone was seen once. The chain uses TRBV29-1 and TRBJ1-2, with D hard to call. Germline lookup yields CDR1 SQVTM and CDR2 ANQGSEA. V gave up 7 bases and J gave up 4 bases, with 10 bases separating them. CDR3 length: 11 residues. CDR3 loop: CSAGYGYGYTF. DNA for the CDR3: TGCAGCGCCGGGTACGGCTATGGCTACACCTTC.

The chain links TRBV27 to TRBJ1-4; D uncertain. The V gene's germline CDR1 is MNHEY and CDR2 SMNVEV (reference sequence). This CDR3 spans 15 amino acids. V gave up 3 bases and J gave up 7 bases, with 15 bases separating them. Written as DNA, the CDR3 is TGTGCCAGCAGTTTTTCAACGGGGTGGGGTGAAAAACTGTTTTTT. It translates to CASSFSTGWGEKLFF.

This rearrangement joins TRBV5-1 to TRBJ2-3; 11 bases map to TRBD2. Germline CDR1 reads SGHRS; CDR2 reads YFSETQ. CDR3 length: 17 amino acids. V lost 0 bases, J lost 0 bases, and 3 bases stayed unmatched. CDR3 in DNA: TGCGCCAGCAGCTTGGGGCTAGCGGGAGGAAGCACAGATACGCAGTATTTT. It specifies CASSLGLAGGSTDTQYF.

The chain links TRBV6-4 to TRBJ2-1, with D unclear. The V gene lost 7 bases and the J gene lost 0 bases, with 10 bases spanning the gap. Germline CDR1 is MRHNA and CDR2 is SNTAGT. The CDR3 sequence is 14 residues long. CDR3 region: CASKMTDSYNEQFF. As DNA, the CDR3 is TGTGCCAGCAAGATGACCGACTCCTACAATGAGCAGTTCTTC.

This clone was observed a single time. The chain combines TRBV25-1 with TRBJ2-5; 9 nucleotides align to TRBD1. Germline-derived CDR1 and CDR2 are MGHDK and SYGVNS. The trim removed 7 bases at V and 5 bases at J, leaving 17 bases unmatched. The CDR3 contains 17 residues. CDR3 in DNA: TGTGCCAGCATTCCTCAGGGACAGGGACTCCTTCGGGAGACCCAGTACTTC. It yields the protein CASIPQGQGLLRETQYF.

The J gene is TRBJ2-2, the V gene TRBV6-6, with D uncertain. Germline CDR1 is MNHNY and CDR2 is SVGAGI (reference sequence). CDR3 size: 13 residues. V lost 7 bases and J 3 bases, leaving 9 bases between the germline ends. CDR3 loop: CASTRRDTGELFF. For the CDR3, the DNA is TGTGCCAGCACGCGACGGGACACCGGGGAGCTGTTTTTT.

This chain joins TRBV5-4 and TRBJ2-7; D gene ambiguous. CDR1 and CDR2 (germline): SGHNT, YYREEE (reference sequence). The V and J ends lost 0 bases and 0 bases respectively, with 7 bases between them. CDR3 length: 14 residues. The CDR3, as DNA: TGTGCCAGCAGCTTGGATTCATACTCCTACGAGCAGTACTTC. Amino acid sequence: CASSLDSYSYEQYF.

The chain joins TRBV10-3 to TRBJ2-2; the D call may be TRBD1 or TRBD2 (5 bases each). Germline CDR1 and CDR2: ENHRY and SYGVKD. Trimming left V 2 bases short and J 0 bases short, with 13 bases between. CDR3 length equals 17 residues. CDR3 coding DNA: TGTGCCATCAGTGAGGGGACGGGCCGCGCGAACACCGGGGAGCTGTTTTTT. Its protein product is CAISEGTGRANTGELFF.

The rearrangement joins TRBV10-3 to TRBJ2-7; weak D call: TRBD1 (5 bases). The ends were cut back, 4 bases at V and 5 bases at J, with 9 bases in the middle. In germline, CDR1 is ENHRY, CDR2 SYGVKD. The CDR3 has 12 amino acids. In nucleotides, the CDR3 is TGTGCCATCAGTGGGTCAGGGAACGAGCAGTACTTC. Translating gives CAISGSGNEQYF.

V and J are TRBV29-1 and TRBJ1-1; D ambiguous. CDR1 is SQVTM and CDR2 is ANQGSEA in the germline V gene. CDR3 length equals 13 residues. The CDR3, as DNA: TGCAGTATGAACGCGAACATGAACACTGAAGCTTTCTTT. This sequence encodes CSMNANMNTEAFF.

V usage is TRBV5-1 and J usage is TRBJ2-1; 7 nucleotides agree with TRBD1. Germline lookup yields CDR1 SGHRS and CDR2 YFSETQ. The ends lost 0 bases at V and 4 bases at J; junction bases unmatched: 10. The length of the CDR3 is 17 residues. CDR3 bases: TGCGCCAGCAGCTTGGTAAGGGGGCCCCGAACGTACAATGAGCAGTTCTTC. Protein product: CASSLVRGPRTYNEQFF.

The chain has TRBV6-6 and TRBJ1-2; the D is unclear. Germline values: CDR1 MNHNY, CDR2 SVGAGI (reference sequence). The CDR3 runs 14 residues. The V and J ends lost 4 bases and 0 bases respectively, with 9 bases between them. CDR3 in DNA: TGTGCCAGCAGTTTTCCAAAAGCTAACTATGGCTACACCTTC. Protein: CASSFPKANYGYTF.

This chain links TRBV5-1 with TRBJ2-1; a weak D match, TRBD2 (7 bases). Germline V lookup: CDR1 SGHRS, CDR2 YFSETQ. The length of the CDR3 is 13 residues. Trimming removed 2 bases from V and 8 bases from J, with 11 bases in between. As DNA, the CDR3 is TGCGCCAGCAGCTTACAGGGAGGGGATGAGCAGTTCTTC. This codes for CASSLQGGDEQFF.

This rearrangement joins TRBV5-1 to TRBJ2-1; 9 bases fit TRBD2. The CDR3 has 15 amino acids. The junction had 7 bases not matched to a gene; V was cut back by 0 bases and J by 9 bases. Germline CDR1 reads SGHRS; CDR2 reads YFSETQ. For the CDR3, the DNA is TGCGCCAGCAGCTTGGGGGCTAGCGGGAACGTTGAGCAGTTCTTC. Amino acids: CASSLGASGNVEQFF.

The count of this clone is one. The chain carries TRBV5-1 and TRBJ2-5; 14 bases are a match to TRBD2. The germline V gene encodes CDR1 SGHRS and CDR2 YFSETQ. This CDR3 has 18 amino acids. With 5 bases clipped from V and 4 bases from J, the junction kept 13 bases outside the gene matches. CDR3 region: CASRMGLAGVGNRETQYF. CDR3 bases: TGCGCCAGCAGGATGGGACTAGCGGGAGTAGGAAACCGAGAGACCCAGTACTTC.

CDR3 residues: CASSPGPKSPLEQYF. The CDR3 DNA reads as TGCGCCAGCAGCCCCGGTCCCAAAAGCCCTCTCGAGCAGTACTTC. The rearrangement links TRBV5-1 to TRBJ2-7; D is unclear. Germline CDR1 and CDR2: SGHRS and YFSETQ. Trimming removed 4 bases at V and 6 bases at J, with 20 bases between. The CDR3 is 15 residues long.

The chain carries TRBV6-7 and TRBJ2-3; TRBD2 agrees at 7 bases. TRBV6-7 is an ORF, with its function uncertain. Trimming took 2 bases from V and 4 from J; bases not matched to a gene: 9. This CDR3 contains 16 residues. The CDR3 DNA sequence: TGTGCCAGCAGTTACCGAGGCGGGGGAGGGGCAGATACGCAGTATTTT. This gives the protein CASSYRGGGGADTQYF.

The genes are TRBV2 and TRBJ2-2, with 9 bases lining up with TRBD2. Germline V lookup: CDR1 SNHLY, CDR2 FYNNEI. The CDR3 covers 16 residues. The trim removed 11 bases at V and 4 bases at J, leaving 14 bases unmatched. CDR3 sequence: CAGDGRREGLTGELFF. CDR3 sequence (DNA): TGTGCCGGCGACGGGAGGCGGGAGGGCCTCACCGGGGAGCTGTTTTTT.

This clone was counted between two and nine times. The gene calls are TRBV9 and TRBJ1-1; D is uncertain. V was cut by 0 bases and J by 4 bases, with 7 bases left in between. Germline V CDR1 and CDR2: SGDLS, YYNGEE. CDR3 length: 13 residues. This chain's CDR3 is CASSVGTVTEAFF. The CDR3 DNA is TGTGCCAGCAGCGTAGGCACAGTCACTGAAGCTTTCTTT.